This T cell receptor (beta chain) comes out of a study of human T cells and chemical hapten exposure. Time point defined: pre-sensitization, week 0. Sample treatment: therapeutic diphenylcyclopropenone sensitization with weekly scalp DPC. The study enrolled 18 to 70-year-old alopecia patients suitable for DPC. It was from unfractionated whole blood that total RNA was extracted. This clonotype came up a few times. The antigen is undetermined. The CDR3 consists of 15 residues. V was shortened by 5 bases and J by 0 bases, with 14 bases between the two germline ends. Germline V gene sequence: CDR1 SGHTA, CDR2 FQGNSA. TCRdb processed the RACE reads anew with MiXCR; each CDR3 protein has one entry. The data contain about 180,000 distinct CDR3 sequences, about 31% of them seen just once; the ten biggest clones take up 2.9%. Broader study findings: All donors were alopecia patients, so their immunity may differ from that of healthy people.

The clonotype was recovered from a woman in her 30s with alopecia areata. Some clones in this sample may be carry-over from other donors' samples. Source: whole blood, taken in connection with sensitization to the hapten diphenylcyclopropenone (DPC). The chain uses TRBV7-2 and TRBJ2-7, with TRBD2 as a possible D gene (6 bases). The DNA of the CDR3 is TGTGCCAGCAGCCACCAGCGGGTTAGCTCCTACGAGCAGTACTTC. It encodes CASSHQRVSSYEQYF. The full variable domain, with the rest looked up from reference TRBV7-2 and TRBJ2-7, is GAGVSQSPSNKVTEKGKDVELRCDPISGHTALYWYRQSLGQGLEFLIYFQGNSAPDKSGLPSDRFSAERTGGSVSTLTIQRTQQEDSAVYLCASSHQRVSSYEQYFGPGTRLTVT.